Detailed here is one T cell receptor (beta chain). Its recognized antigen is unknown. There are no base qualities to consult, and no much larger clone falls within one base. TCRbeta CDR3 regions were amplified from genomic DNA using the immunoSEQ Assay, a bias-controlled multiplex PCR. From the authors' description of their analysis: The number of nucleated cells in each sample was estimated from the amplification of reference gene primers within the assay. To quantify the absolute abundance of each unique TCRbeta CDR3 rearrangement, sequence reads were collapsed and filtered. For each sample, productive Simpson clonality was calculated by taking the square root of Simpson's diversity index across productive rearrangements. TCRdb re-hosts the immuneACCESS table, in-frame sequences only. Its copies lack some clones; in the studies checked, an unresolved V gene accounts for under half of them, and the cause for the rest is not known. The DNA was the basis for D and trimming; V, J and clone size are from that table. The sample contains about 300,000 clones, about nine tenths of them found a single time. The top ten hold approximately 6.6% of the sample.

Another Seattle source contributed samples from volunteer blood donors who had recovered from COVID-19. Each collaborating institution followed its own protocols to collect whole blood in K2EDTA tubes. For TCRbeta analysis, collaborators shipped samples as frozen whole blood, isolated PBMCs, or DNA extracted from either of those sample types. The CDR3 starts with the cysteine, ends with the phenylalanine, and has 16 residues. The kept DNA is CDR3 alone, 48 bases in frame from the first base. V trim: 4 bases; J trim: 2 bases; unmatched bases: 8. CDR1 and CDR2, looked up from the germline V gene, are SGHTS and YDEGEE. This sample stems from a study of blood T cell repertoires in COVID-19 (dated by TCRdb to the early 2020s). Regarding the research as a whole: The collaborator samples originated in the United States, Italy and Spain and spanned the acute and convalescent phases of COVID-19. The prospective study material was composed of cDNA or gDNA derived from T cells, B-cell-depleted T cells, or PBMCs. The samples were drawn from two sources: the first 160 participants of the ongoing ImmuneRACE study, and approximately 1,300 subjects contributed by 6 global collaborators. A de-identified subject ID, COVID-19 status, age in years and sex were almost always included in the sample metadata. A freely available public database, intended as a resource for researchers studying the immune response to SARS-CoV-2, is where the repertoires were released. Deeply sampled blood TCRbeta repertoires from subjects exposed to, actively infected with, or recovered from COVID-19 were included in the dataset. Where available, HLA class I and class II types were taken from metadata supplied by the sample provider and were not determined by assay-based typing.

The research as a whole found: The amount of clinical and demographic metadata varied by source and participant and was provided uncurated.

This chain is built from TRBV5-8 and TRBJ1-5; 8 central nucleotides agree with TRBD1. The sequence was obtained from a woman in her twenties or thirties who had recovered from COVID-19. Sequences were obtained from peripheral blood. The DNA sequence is TGTGCCAGCAGCCCGGGGACAGGCTGGCGCAATCAGCCCCAGCATTTT. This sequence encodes CASSPGTGWRNQPQHF.